Following are 8 T cell receptor beta chains from one sample sequenced in a study of T-cell memory formation after mild COVID-19. In TCRdb, the 5' RACE reads were re-called with MiXCR into one record per CDR3 protein. The table includes under 350,000 distinct CDR3 sequences, about a sixth detected once. The sample taken for sequencing was PBMCs or a T cell subset sorted from them (not recorded which). Receptors originate from a man between 18 and 35 years old who had mild COVID-19 (a few samples of this study predate the infection). Cell type and time point are not known.

The chain recombines TRBV20-1 with TRBJ2-1, with 7 bases matching TRBD2. This CDR3 has 14 residues. Looked up from germline, CDR1 is DFQATT and CDR2 is SNEGSKA (reference sequence). With V trimmed by 5 bases and J by 5 bases, 9 bases remained unmatched. The CDR3, as DNA: TGCAGTGCTCCCCCCAGCGGGGATAACAATGAGCAGTTCTTC. It codes for CSAPPSGDNNEQFF.

The J gene is TRBJ2-7, the V gene TRBV11-2; 9 positions match TRBD1. Looked up from germline, CDR1 is SGHAT and CDR2 is FQNNGV. CDR3 length: 13 amino acids. J lost 2 bases, V lost 8 bases, and 4 bases had no gene match. The CDR3 loop is CASAWDRAYEQYF. DNA of the CDR3: TGTGCCAGCGCCTGGGACAGGGCCTACGAGCAGTACTTC.

This clonotype was observed a handful of times. The chain links TRBV4-2 to TRBJ1-6; TRBD1 might be the D (5 bases). Germline V gene data show CDR1 as LGHNA and CDR2 as YNFKEQ. This CDR3 contains 16 residues. V was pared by 1 base and J by 3 bases, with 10 bases between. CDR3 DNA: TGTGCCAGCAGCCAAGCGCAGGGAAGCTATAATTCACCCCTCCACTTT. This translates into CASSQAQGSYNSPLHF.

This clonotype was counted only a few times. The chain is built from TRBV27 and TRBJ2-2; 8 bases agree with TRBD1. This CDR3 is 15 amino acids long. Trimming at V came to 5 bases and at J to 7 bases, leaving 9 bases not matched to a gene. Germline V gives CDR1 MNHEY, CDR2 SMNVEV (reference sequence). CDR3 protein: CASSPSRTGNGELFF. DNA of the CDR3: TGTGCCAGCAGTCCTTCCAGGACAGGGAACGGGGAGCTGTTTTTT.

This rearrangement joins TRBV20-1 to TRBJ1-1, with D perhaps matching TRBD1 (5 bases). Germline CDR1 and CDR2: DFQATT and SNEGSKA (reference sequence). The CDR3 consists of 15 residues. The V end was cut by 0 bases, the J end by 0 bases, with 11 bases between. The CDR3 coding sequence is TGCAGTGCTAGAGACGCCGGGACGGTGAACACTGAAGCTTTCTTT. It translates to CSARDAGTVNTEAFF.

The DNA of the CDR3 is TGCGCCAGCAGGACCCCAGAGAGTCCCCTGCGGGAGACCCAGTACTTC. It is translated as CASRTPESPLRETQYF. The chain links TRBV5-1 to TRBJ2-5; D remains ambiguous. This CDR3 has 16 residues. CDR1 SGHRS and CDR2 YFSETQ come from the germline V gene. Trimming shortened V by 5 bases and J by 5 bases, and 22 bases separated the two germline ends.

This clonotype was counted a few times. The V and J genes are TRBV9 and TRBJ1-6; the D gene is possibly TRBD1 (6 bases). Germline V gene data show CDR1 as SGDLS and CDR2 as YYNGEE. The ends were cut back, 0 bases at V and 6 bases at J, with 10 bases in the middle. This CDR3 comprises 15 residues. The CDR3: CASSVAGATNSPLHF. In DNA form, the CDR3 reads TGTGCCAGCAGCGTAGCAGGGGCAACTAATTCACCCCTCCACTTT.

The chain uses TRBV5-1 and TRBJ2-1, with 13 bases aligning to TRBD2. This CDR3 is built from 14 residues. Germline CDR1 is SGHRS and CDR2 is YFSETQ. The V and J ends lost 3 bases and 16 bases, in that order; junction bases with no gene match: 10. The CDR3: CASSSAGTSGVRFF. In DNA, the CDR3 is TGCGCCAGCAGCTCCGCCGGGACTAGCGGGGTGAGATTCTTC.